What follows are 27 T cell receptor beta chains derived from one specimen sequenced in a study of technical replicates of blood from several donors. The table came from immunoSEQ multiplex PCR; TCRdb's copy has only in-frame clones and leaves some out. Of approximately 85,000 clones listed, about 93% were seen once; the top ten hold 0.26%. Material for sequencing was T cells isolated from PBMCs. These receptors all come from a human donor in good health.

The chain links TRBV7-9 to TRBJ2-5; TRBD1 is a possible D gene (6 bases). V lost 5 bases and J lost 5, with 15 bases in between. This CDR3 has 14 amino acids. Germline loops: CDR1 SEHNR, CDR2 FQNEAQ (reference sequence). The CDR3 DNA is TGTGCCAGCAGCATCTCCACAGGGCGGGAGACCCAGTACTTC. Translated: CASSISTGRETQYF.

V and J are TRBV30 and TRBJ2-3, with D possibly matching TRBD2 (6 bases). The length of the CDR3 is 14 residues. CDR1 and CDR2 (germline): GTSNPN, SVGIG (reference sequence). Trimming stripped 8 bases from V and 1 base from J, with 16 bases between. The chain's CDR3 is CARAISGGTDTQYF. CDR3 nucleotides: TGTGCCCGGGCAATTAGCGGTGGCACAGATACGCAGTATTTT.

The chain has TRBV5-6 and TRBJ1-6; a possible D gene is TRBD1 (6 bases). Trimming cost V 4 bases and J 7 bases, with 15 bases left between them. Germline V gene lookup returns CDR1 SGHDT and CDR2 YYEEEE. The CDR3 runs to 15 residues. The CDR3 spells CASSKGEVWNSPLHF. The CDR3, as DNA: TGTGCCAGCAGCAAGGGGGAAGTTTGGAATTCACCCCTCCACTTT.

This chain joins TRBV5-3 and TRBJ2-2; TRBD1 might be the D (5 bases). TRBV5-3 is reported as an ORF; its role is uncertain. The CDR3 sequence is 17 residues long. The V end was cut by 0 bases, the J end by 1 base, with 13 bases between. In DNA form, the CDR3 reads TGTGCCAGAAGCTTGGGTAGTCGGACACAGAACACCGGGGAGCTGTTTTTT. Translation: CARSLGSRTQNTGELFF.

The rearrangement uses TRBV19 and TRBJ1-5, with D unclear. Trimming removed 1 base at V and 0 bases at J, with 13 bases between. This CDR3 has 17 residues. Germline V CDR1 and CDR2: LNHDA, SQIVND (reference sequence). This CDR3 reads CASSIVAGQDSNQPQHF. The CDR3 DNA reads TGTGCCAGTAGTATAGTCGCTGGGCAGGATAGCAATCAGCCCCAGCATTTT.

The chain has TRBV6-4 and TRBJ2-1; 7 positions agree with TRBD2. V was pared by 2 bases and J by 0 bases, with 4 bases of the junction left unmatched. Germline V CDR1 and CDR2: MRHNA, SNTAGT. The CDR3 is 16 residues long. CDR3 in DNA: TGTGCCAGCAGTGACCGGGGGGTGAGCTCCTACAATGAGCAGTTCTTC. Translated: CASSDRGVSSYNEQFF.

This chain joins TRBV6-1 and TRBJ1-1, with D unresolved. Per the germline V gene, CDR1 is MNHNS and CDR2 is SASEGT. V lost 9 bases and J 0 bases, leaving 14 bases between the germline ends. This CDR3 is 14 amino acids long. The CDR3 coding sequence is TGTGCCAGTAAGGAACCAGGCCTGAACACTGAAGCTTTCTTT. Its protein product is CASKEPGLNTEAFF.

The count of this clone is one. Its ends do not fully match the called genes, so a read error is possible. The chain joins TRBV5-4 to TRBJ2-3; D is unresolved. Germline-derived CDR1 and CDR2 are SGHNT and YYREEE (reference sequence). The CDR3 sequence is 13 residues long. CDR3 DNA: TGTGCCAGCAGCCGTGCAGGCACCGATACGCAGTATTTT. Protein sequence: CASSRAGTDTQYF.

This chain connects TRBV7-9 to TRBJ2-5, with D possibly matching TRBD2 (6 bases). CDR3 size: 15 residues. V was cut by 6 bases and J by 0 bases, with 14 bases left in between. The germline V gene has CDR1 SEHNR and CDR2 FQNEAQ (reference sequence). The CDR3 loop reads CASRPWGEYQETQYF. Here the CDR3 DNA reads TGTGCCAGCAGGCCCTGGGGGGAGTACCAAGAGACCCAGTACTTC.

The V gene is TRBV6-1, the J gene TRBJ2-7; the D gene is possibly TRBD1 (5 bases). V lost 2 bases and J 1 base, leaving 12 bases between the germline ends. This CDR3 comprises 15 residues. Germline lookup yields CDR1 MNHNS and CDR2 SASEGT. The CDR3 region is CASSEWSPGSYEQYF. CDR3 coding DNA: TGTGCCAGCAGTGAATGGTCACCAGGGTCCTACGAGCAGTACTTC.

The V gene is TRBV5-1, the J gene TRBJ2-5, with 7 bases lining up with TRBD2. The CDR3 has 11 residues. Germline CDR1 is SGHRS and CDR2 is YFSETQ. The V gene end was trimmed by 5 bases and the J gene end by 7 bases; junction bases not matched to a gene: 2. The DNA for the CDR3 is TGCGCCAGCAGAGGGGAGGGGACCCAGTACTTC. This translates into CASRGEGTQYF.

The J gene is TRBJ1-5, the V gene TRBV7-8, with D possibly being TRBD1 (5 bases). Germline V gene lookup returns CDR1 SGHVS and CDR2 FQNEAQ. V was shortened by 5 bases and J by 1 base, with 15 bases between the two germline ends. The CDR3 length is 16 residues. CDR3: CASSPQRGRSNQPQHF. The CDR3 nucleotides read TGTGCCAGCAGCCCCCAAAGGGGCCGGAGCAATCAGCCCCAGCATTTT.

The chain couples TRBV4-1 to TRBJ2-1, with 7 bases lining up with TRBD2. The CDR3 is made up of 18 amino acids. Trimming took 0 bases from V and 0 from J; bases not matched to a gene: 8. The germline V gene has CDR1 MGHRA and CDR2 YSYEKL. DNA of the CDR3: TGCGCCAGCAGCCAAGATACTAAGCGGGGTATCTCCTACAATGAGCAGTTCTTC. Translation gives CASSQDTKRGISYNEQFF.

The rearrangement joins TRBV2 to TRBJ2-3; no clear D gene. CDR1 and CDR2 from the germline V gene are SNHLY and FYNNEI. The CDR3 extends over 13 amino acids. The V end was cut by 7 bases, the J end by 0 bases, with 8 bases between. The CDR3 region is CASTTTSTDTQYF. The CDR3 DNA follows: TGTGCCAGCACTACGACTAGCACAGATACGCAGTATTTT.

This clone was found once. J is TRBJ2-6 and V is TRBV7-8, with a weak D call TRBD1 (6 bases). This CDR3 is built from 18 residues. Trimming stripped 5 bases from V and 0 bases from J, with 17 bases between. Per germline, CDR1 SGHVS and CDR2 FQNEAQ. CDR3 nucleotides: TGTGCCAGCAGCAGACGACTCGAAGGGGGCTCTGGGGCCAACGTCCTGACTTTC. This codes for CASSRRLEGGSGANVLTF.

The rearrangement joins TRBV28 to TRBJ2-7; TRBD1 agrees at 9 bases. V lost 6 bases to trimming and J lost 0 bases; unmatched junction nucleotides: 6. This CDR3 is 15 amino acids long. The germline CDR1 and CDR2 sequences are MDHEN and SYDVKM. The CDR3 DNA follows: TGTGCCAGCAGAACGACAGGGGGGAGCTCCTACGAGCAGTACTTC. Residues: CASRTTGGSSYEQYF.

The V and J genes are TRBV10-3 and TRBJ2-2; D unresolved. CDR3 size: 10 residues. Per germline, CDR1 ENHRY and CDR2 SYGVKD. Between the trimmed V and J ends, which lost 8 bases and 6 bases, there was a span of 4 bases. CDR3 in amino acids: CAIGPGELFF. Here the CDR3 DNA reads TGTGCCATCGGGCCCGGGGAGCTGTTTTTT.

In DNA, the CDR3 is TGTGCCAGCAGCTCCTTGGGGCTAGGGGGATTAGATGAGCAGTTCTTC. It yields the protein CASSSLGLGGLDEQFF. V and J are TRBV7-7 and TRBJ2-1; tentative D call: TRBD1 (6 bases). This CDR3 region has 16 residues. CDR1 SSHAT and CDR2 FNYEAQ come from the germline V gene (reference sequence). V lost 4 bases, J lost 8 bases, and 21 bases lay in between.

This rearrangement joins TRBV5-1 to TRBJ2-7; 12 bases are a match to TRBD2. The CDR3 covers 17 residues. Germline V gene sequence: CDR1 SGHRS, CDR2 YFSETQ. The J segment lost 6 bases and the V segment lost 0 bases, leaving 10 bases of the junction unmatched. The CDR3 region has the DNA TGCGCCAGCAGCTTGGGCCGCCTAGCGGGAGGGCCCTCCGAGCAGTACTTC. Protein product: CASSLGRLAGGPSEQYF.

The genes are TRBV6-1 and TRBJ2-3; a possible D gene is TRBD1 (6 bases). Germline CDR1 reads MNHNS; CDR2 reads SASEGT. This CDR3 region has 18 residues. Between the trimmed V and J ends, which lost 2 bases and 5 bases, there was a span of 23 bases. CDR3 DNA: TGTGCCAGCAGTGAACTTAGGACACAGGGATTTATAGGAGATACGCAGTATTTT. This gives the protein CASSELRTQGFIGDTQYF.

V and J are TRBV5-1 and TRBJ2-7, with D possibly being TRBD1 (7 bases). The CDR3 length is 13 residues. Germline V lookup: CDR1 SGHRS, CDR2 YFSETQ. The V gene lost 7 bases and the J gene lost 3 bases, with 14 bases spanning the gap. The CDR3 bases are TGCGCCAGCTCGCGGGACAGAAACTACGAGCAGTACTTC. Translated, it gives CASSRDRNYEQYF.

The chain recombines TRBV7-9 with TRBJ2-5; tentative D call: TRBD2 (6 bases). V was trimmed by 1 base and J by 9 bases, leaving 9 bases between them. Germline CDR1 SEHNR, CDR2 FQNEAQ (reference sequence). This CDR3 comprises 12 residues. CDR3 coding DNA: TGTGCCAGCAGCTTAGGAAGGAGGGCCCAGTACTTC. Translated: CASSLGRRAQYF.

This chain uses TRBV2 with TRBJ2-7; the match to TRBD1 covers 7 bases. After removal of 7 bases from V and 0 bases from J, the junction contained 3 bases not matched to a gene. Germline V gives CDR1 SNHLY, CDR2 FYNNEI. The CDR3 consists of 13 residues. CDR3 in DNA: TGTGCCAGCAAGGGGACAGACTCCTACGAGCAGTACTTC. This sequence encodes CASKGTDSYEQYF.

The V and J genes are TRBV25-1 and TRBJ2-7; D is undetermined. The CDR3 totals 12 residues. V lost 6 bases to trimming and J lost 2 bases, with 8 bases between them. In germline, CDR1 is MGHDK, CDR2 SYGVNS. The CDR3 nucleotides read TGTGCCAGCAGCGAGGTGACCTACGAGCAGTACTTC. The encoded protein is CASSEVTYEQYF.

The chain combines TRBV5-1 with TRBJ1-4; 7 bases are shared with TRBD1. CDR3 size: 16 residues. Trimming at V came to 1 base and at J to 2 bases, leaving 5 bases not matched to a gene. Germline loops: CDR1 SGHRS, CDR2 YFSETQ. The CDR3 nucleotides are TGCGCCAGCAGCTTGCAACCACAGGGGACTAATGAAAAACTGTTTTTT. Translating it yields CASSLQPQGTNEKLFF.

J is TRBJ2-7 and V is TRBV19, with TRBD1 matching 7 bases. V lost 4 bases, J lost 0 bases, and 12 bases stayed unmatched. Germline lookup yields CDR1 LNHDA and CDR2 SQIVND (reference sequence). This CDR3 region has 17 residues. CDR3 nucleotides: TGTGCCAGTAGTACCTACCGACAGGGAGCGTCCTCCTACGAGCAGTACTTC. As protein: CASSTYRQGASSYEQYF.

The rearrangement joins TRBV7-7 to TRBJ2-2, with unresolved D. V lost 5 bases, J lost 3 bases, and 10 bases lay in between. Germline V gene data show CDR1 as SSHAT and CDR2 as FNYEAQ (reference sequence). The CDR3 is made up of 14 amino acids. CDR3 nucleotide sequence: TGTGCCAGCAGCCGTAACAGTTACACCGGGGAGCTGTTTTTT. Translated: CASSRNSYTGELFF.